This entry features one TCR beta chain sequence. Its target is unknown. This record comes from a study of STAT5B mutations in CD4+ large granular lymphocyte leukemia. General observations from the study: Patient CD4-sorted repertoires looked more clonal than healthy CD4+ repertoires, even without putative leukemic clones. 8/27 top patient clones versus 2/35 control clones were TRBV06-family. Main leukemic clonotypes were patient-specific, but more than 20% appeared at low frequency elsewhere. Without HLA matching, higher CD4+ than CD8+ T-LGLL clonality could reflect small sample size.

Using immunoSEQ multiplex PCR, the repertoire was profiled, and TCRdb retains in-frame clones only, with some absent. The sample includes nearly 35,000 clones, around 67% of them seen just once. The CDR3 runs to 15 residues. CDR1 and CDR2 from the germline V gene are SGHDT and YYEEEE. The ends were cut back, 4 bases at V and 1 base at J, with 14 bases in the middle. Sequenced input: CD4+ T cells from blood buffy coats. The rearrangement joins TRBV5-6 to TRBJ1-1; D perhaps matches TRBD1 (5 bases). The sequence derives from a human donor in good health. DNA of the CDR3: TGTGCCAGCAGCGTATATCAGGGAGGGAACACTGAAGCTTTCTTT. It codes for CASSVYQGGNTEAFF.